This is a list of T cell receptor beta chains from one sample in a study of glioma-infiltrating T cells after dendritic cell vaccination. TCRdb's table, derived via immunoSEQ multiplex PCR, lists solely in-frame clones and lacks some. Among around 100,000 clones listed, roughly 79% were seen once. The source was blood, collected before dendritic cell vaccination. These receptors came from a human donor with glioblastoma. CDR3s include the opening cysteine and the closing phenylalanine or tryptophan. D genes are given only for firm matches. Not all rows give a size; the values are once, few, many and, for expanded clones, a class.

CDR3nt | CDR3aa | v_gene | abundance | j_gene | d_gene
TGTGCCAGCTCACCAAACTCATCTAGCACAGATACGCAGTATTTT | CASSPNSSSTDTQYF | TRBV18 | . | TRBJ2-3 | .
TGTGCCAGTAGTATAATAAGGGGGCTCGGAAACACCATATATTTT | CASSIIRGLGNTIYF | TRBV19 | . | TRBJ1-3 | TRBD1
TGTGCCAGCAGCTTAGCCGGGGTTGTAGAATACGAGCAGTACTTC | CASSLAGVVEYEQYF | TRBV11-3 | . | TRBJ2-7 | .
TGTGCTAGTGGTTTGAGAAGAAGGGGACACCGCACAGATACGCAGTATTTT | CASGLRRRGHRTDTQYF | TRBV12-5 | . | TRBJ2-3 | .
TGTGCCAGCAGCCAAGTTAGTTGGAGAGAGCAGTACTTC | CASSQVSWREQYF | TRBV14 | . | TRBJ2-7 | .
TGCGCCAGCCAAGAAAACAGGGGTTCGAGTACTGAAGCTTTCTTT | CASQENRGSSTEAFF | TRBV5-1 | . | TRBJ1-1 | TRBD1
TGTGCCAGCAGCTTAGCTTACCTTAGGGACAGGGAAGGTAATGAGCAGTTCTTC | CASSLAYLRDREGNEQFF | TRBV7-2 | . | TRBJ2-1 | TRBD1
TGTGCCAGCAGCTCCACAGGGCCTAGCACTGAAGCTTTCTTT | CASSSTGPSTEAFF | TRBV11-2 | . | TRBJ1-1 | .
TGCGCCAGCAGCTTGGATGGGACAGGATCTTACGAGCAGTACTTC | CASSLDGTGSYEQYF | TRBV5-1 | . | TRBJ2-7 | TRBD1
TGTGCCAGTAGTATATCACTAGACTTGAACACTGAAGCTTTCTTT | CASSISLDLNTEAFF | TRBV19 | . | TRBJ1-1 | .
TGCGCCAGCAGCGTTAGAACAGGGGGCGGCGAGCAGTACTTC | CASSVRTGGGEQYF | TRBV5-1 | . | TRBJ2-7 | TRBD1
TGTGCCAGCACCCGAGGCGGGGAGATCACCGGGGAGCTGTTTTTT | CASTRGGEITGELFF | TRBV6-5 | . | TRBJ2-2 | .
TGTGCCAGCACCGGGGTCGGGGAGCAGTACTTC | CASTGVGEQYF | TRBV6-6 | few | TRBJ2-7 | .
TGTGCCAGCAGCCCGTCGGGGGATACTGAAGCTTTCTTT | CASSPSGDTEAFF | TRBV7-6 | . | TRBJ1-1 | .
TGTGCCAGCAGTAGGGGGAACACTGAAGCTTTCTTT | CASSRGNTEAFF | TRBV6-5 | few | TRBJ1-1 | .
TGTGCCAGCAGCAGAGAAGGGACTAGCGGGGGGAGATCAGATACGCAGTATTTT | CASSREGTSGGRSDTQYF | TRBV7-2 | . | TRBJ2-3 | TRBD2
TGTGCCATCAGTGTACGGGTGAACACAGATACGCAGTATTTT | CAISVRVNTDTQYF | TRBV10-3 | . | TRBJ2-3 | .
TGTGCCAGCAGCTTGTTTGAGTACGAGCAGTACTTC | CASSLFEYEQYF | TRBV5-5 | once | TRBJ2-7 | .